Listed here are 22 T cell receptor beta chains from one sample, sequenced in a study of identical twins (dated by TCRdb to between 2015 and 2016). Receptors were amplified or captured by 5' RACE. Sequencer: Illumina HiSeq 2000. TCRdb reran the public reads through fastp at Q25 and MiXCR, keeping productive beta chains. Records with the same CDR3 protein are collapsed into one entry carrying the most frequent genes and DNA. Present in this sample are 200,000 to 250,000 distinct CDR3 sequences, 6% to 8% of which were seen just once. The ten top clones hold around 5.4% of the sample. This sample also appeared in a second study, on yellow fever vaccine responses in identical twins.

Source material: CD8+ T cells sorted from blood. The receptors stem from a woman aged 18 to 35 in good health.

This clonotype was seen at least ten times. This chain uses TRBV12-3 or TRBV12-4 with TRBJ2-1; no reliable D call. Deletions cut 1 base from V and 7 bases from J, with 11 bases between. The CDR3 sequence is 14 residues long. The CDR3 DNA sequence: TGTGCCAGCAGTTTAGGCGGAATGGGGAATGAGCAGTTCTTC. Residues: CASSLGGMGNEQFF.

Ten or more counts support this clonotype. The chain carries TRBV11-1 and TRBJ2-7; 9 positions agree with TRBD2. Germline CDR1 SGHAT, CDR2 FQDESV (reference sequence). The CDR3 sequence is 18 residues long. V lost 0 bases to trimming and J lost 2 bases; unmatched junction nucleotides: 11. The CDR3 here is CASSLAIPTSGSTYEQYF. As DNA, the CDR3 is TGTGCCAGCAGCTTAGCGATCCCCACTAGCGGGTCCACCTACGAGCAGTACTTC.

In this sample, this clonotype turned up many times. This chain connects TRBV25-1 to TRBJ2-5, with 12 bases matching TRBD2. V gave up 0 bases and J gave up 2 bases; unmatched junction bases: 16. The CDR3 is 21 residues long. CDR1 is MGHDK and CDR2 is SYGVNS in the germline V gene. The CDR3 DNA is TGTGCCAGCAGTGAATATATTCGGAGACTAGCGGGAGAAGAGAAACAAGAGACCCAGTACTTC. Protein sequence: CASSEYIRRLAGEEKQETQYF.

This clonotype has a handful of counts. J is TRBJ2-3 and V is TRBV5-6; the D gene is possibly TRBD2 (6 bases). There are 16 residues in the CDR3. Germline V gene sequence: CDR1 SGHDT, CDR2 YYEEEE. Trimming took 2 bases from V and 0 from J, leaving 13 bases between them. The CDR3 DNA reads as TGTGCCAGCAGCTTTTCCCCGGGACTGAGCACAGATACGCAGTATTTT. The encoded protein is CASSFSPGLSTDTQYF. Based on the CDR3 plus reference TRBV5-6 and TRBJ2-3, the full variable domain is DAGVTQSPTHLIKTRGQQVTLRCSPKSGHDTVSWYQQALGQGPQFIFQYYEEEERQRGNFPDRFSGHQFPNYSSELNVNALLLGDSALYLCASSFSPGLSTDTQYFGPGTRLTVL.

This clonotype came up a few times. This sequence joins TRBV10-3 and TRBJ2-2; D uncertain. Germline lookup yields CDR1 ENHRY and CDR2 SYGVKD. The length of the CDR3 is 14 residues. Trimming took off 3 bases at V and 1 base at J, with 6 bases between the two ends. The CDR3 coding sequence is TGTGCCATCAGTGACGGAGAGAACACCGGGGAGCTGTTTTTT. Protein: CAISDGENTGELFF.

This clonotype was counted a few times. The rearrangement links TRBV28 to TRBJ2-2; 7 positions match TRBD2. CDR3 length equals 13 residues. Trimming cost V 3 bases and J 7 bases; bases outside gene matches: 2. Germline V lookup: CDR1 MDHEN, CDR2 SYDVKM. The CDR3 loop reads CASSLGGHGELFF. The CDR3 DNA sequence: TGTGCCAGCAGTTTGGGAGGGCACGGGGAGCTGTTTTTT.

The chain combines TRBV3-1 with TRBJ2-1; 11 bases map to TRBD2. This CDR3 contains 19 residues. From germline, CDR1 is LGHDT and CDR2 YNNKEL (reference sequence). Trimming took 1 base from V and 5 from J; bases not matched to a gene: 13. Here the CDR3 reads CASSQVRLLAGGGNNEQFF. Here the CDR3 DNA reads TGTGCCAGCAGCCAAGTCCGACTGTTAGCGGGAGGGGGAAACAATGAGCAGTTCTTC.

Many counts were recorded for this clonotype. V is TRBV4-1 and J is TRBJ1-1; D may be TRBD1 (6 bases). V lost 4 bases and J lost 4, with 13 bases in between. The CDR3 sequence is 14 residues long. The germline V gene has CDR1 MGHRA and CDR2 YSYEKL. The CDR3 is CASSLSRDTTEAFF. As DNA, the CDR3 is TGCGCCAGCAGCCTCTCCAGGGACACCACTGAAGCTTTCTTT.

This clonotype has at least ten counts. The chain joins TRBV28 to TRBJ2-1; D is possibly TRBD1 (5 bases). This CDR3 has 14 amino acids. Germline-derived CDR1 and CDR2 are MDHEN and SYDVKM. Between the trimmed V and J ends, which lost 9 bases and 8 bases, there was a span of 20 bases. The CDR3 DNA follows: TGTGCCAGTTATAGGGGCAACCCTAGGGATGAGCAGTTCTTC. Amino acid sequence: CASYRGNPRDEQFF.

The table lists this clonotype with many counts. The gene calls are TRBV12-3 or TRBV12-4 and TRBJ1-5; D not certain. V lost 7 bases to trimming and J lost 2 bases, with 6 bases between them. There are 12 residues in the CDR3. The CDR3 sequence: CASKVGNQPQHF. As DNA, the CDR3 is TGTGCCAGCAAGGTCGGCAATCAGCCCCAGCATTTT.

This clonotype occurred a few times. The V call is TRBV5-5, the J call TRBJ2-5; D not resolved. The CDR3 covers 15 residues. CDR1 is SGHKS, CDR2 YYEKEE, per germline (reference sequence). V lost 1 base and J lost 4, with 14 bases in between. The CDR3 loop is CASSLQIMGGETQYF. The DNA of the CDR3 is TGTGCCAGCAGCTTGCAGATTATGGGTGGAGAGACCCAGTACTTC.

This clonotype was seen a handful of times. V is TRBV27 and J is TRBJ1-2; 8 bases agree with TRBD1. J lost 3 bases, V lost 6 bases, and 6 bases had no gene match. The CDR3 extends over 14 amino acids. Germline loops: CDR1 MNHEY, CDR2 SMNVEV (reference sequence). The chain's CDR3 is CASSPTGVDYGYTF. The CDR3 nucleotides read TGTGCCAGCAGCCCGACAGGGGTCGACTATGGCTACACCTTC.

This chain links TRBV7-9 with TRBJ2-3; 9 positions match TRBD1. The germline V gene has CDR1 SEHNR and CDR2 FQNEAQ (reference sequence). The CDR3 spans 15 residues. V was clipped by 4 bases and J by 2 bases; unmatched bases: 4. CDR3 bases: TGTGCCAGCAGCTCGGACAGGGGTGTCACAGATACGCAGTATTTT. Translation: CASSSDRGVTDTQYF.

This clonotype was recorded many times. The chain couples TRBV15 to TRBJ1-3, with 7 bases aligning to TRBD1. There are 17 residues in the CDR3. Trimming at V came to 3 bases and at J to 0 bases, leaving 8 bases not matched to a gene. Germline CDR1 reads LNHNV; CDR2 reads YYDKDF (reference sequence). Here the CDR3 reads CATSSGDRATSGNTIYF. The CDR3 nucleotides read TGTGCCACCAGCAGCGGAGACAGGGCGACCTCTGGAAACACCATATATTTT. Variable domain in full (rest from reference TRBV15 and TRBJ1-3): DAMVIQNPRYQVTQFGKPVTLSCSQTLNHNVMYWYQQKSSQAPKLLFHYYDKDFNNEADTPDNFQSRRPNTSFCFLDIRSPGLGDTAMYLCATSSGDRATSGNTIYFGEGSWLTVV.

This clonotype was recorded a few times. V gene TRBV28 combines with J gene TRBJ2-7; the match to TRBD2 covers 13 bases. Germline V CDR1 and CDR2: MDHEN, SYDVKM. The CDR3 loop spans 15 amino acids. The ends lost 5 bases at V and 4 bases at J; junction bases unmatched: 5. Here the CDR3 DNA reads TGTGCCAGCAGTCTGGGGACTAGCGGGATGTACGAGCAGTACTTC. Translation: CASSLGTSGMYEQYF.

The chain uses TRBV28 and TRBJ2-7; D is perhaps TRBD1 (6 bases). CDR3 size: 15 residues. From germline, CDR1 is MDHEN and CDR2 SYDVKM. V lost 3 bases and J 0 bases, leaving 12 bases between the germline ends. In DNA form, the CDR3 reads TGTGCCAGCAGTTTGAGAAGGGACATCTCCTACGAGCAGTACGTC. Amino acids: CASSLRRDISYEQYV.

The chain couples TRBV28 to TRBJ2-7; D remains unclear. Per the germline V gene, CDR1 is MDHEN and CDR2 is SYDVKM. This CDR3 region has 15 residues. Trimming removed 3 bases from V and 6 bases from J, with 18 bases in between. CDR3 DNA sequence: TGTGCCAGCAGTTTCGGCGTTCTAACCCGAGGCGAGCAGTACTTC. It yields the protein CASSFGVLTRGEQYF.

This clonotype was counted ten times or more. The chain joins TRBV29-1 to TRBJ2-1, with D maybe TRBD2 (5 bases). CDR3 length: 15 residues. The V gene lost 3 bases and the J gene lost 0 bases, with 12 bases spanning the gap. Germline V gene data show CDR1 as SQVTM and CDR2 as ANQGSEA. The CDR3 protein is CSVEGGTSSYNEQFF. The CDR3 DNA reads as TGCAGCGTTGAGGGCGGAACTAGCTCCTACAATGAGCAGTTCTTC.

J is TRBJ2-1 and V is TRBV4-1, with D possibly matching TRBD2 (6 bases). This CDR3 is built from 16 residues. The germline V and J ends were trimmed by 0 bases and 7 bases, with 16 bases remaining between them. Germline loops: CDR1 MGHRA, CDR2 YSYEKL. The CDR3 protein is CASSQEYPLGGNEQFF. The CDR3 DNA is TGCGCCAGCAGCCAAGAATATCCCTTAGGAGGGAATGAGCAGTTCTTC.

CDR3 region: CASSLLSGEGETQYF. The CDR3, as DNA: TGTGCCAGCAGTTTATTGTCGGGGGAAGGGGAGACCCAGTACTTC. J is TRBJ2-5 and V is TRBV28, with D possibly TRBD2 on 6 matching bases. The CDR3 length is 15 residues. Trimming took off 1 base at V and 5 bases at J, with 14 bases between the two ends. Germline CDR1 MDHEN, CDR2 SYDVKM.

Only a few counts were recorded for this clonotype. The genes are TRBV7-8 and TRBJ2-7; 15 positions match TRBD2. CDR1 and CDR2 from the germline V gene are SGHVS and FQNEAQ. Trimming removed 4 bases from V and 3 bases from J; junction bases left unmatched: 7. CDR3 size: 17 residues. The CDR3 protein is CASSCPGLAGGSYEQYF. In DNA form, the CDR3 reads TGTGCCAGCAGCTGCCCTGGACTAGCGGGAGGGAGCTACGAGCAGTACTTC. The full variable domain, with the rest looked up from reference TRBV7-8 and TRBJ2-7, is GAGVSQSPRYKVAKRGQDVALRCDPISGHVSLFWYQQALGQGPEFLTYFQNEAQLDKSGLPSDRFFAERPEGSVSTLKIQRTQQEDSAVYLCASSCPGLAGGSYEQYFGPGTRLTVT.

This clonotype was picked up many times. The rearrangement joins TRBV4-1 to TRBJ2-2; 7 bases are a match to TRBD2. CDR1 is MGHRA, CDR2 YSYEKL, per germline. The CDR3 is 12 amino acids. The J segment lost 6 bases and the V segment lost 6 bases, leaving 1 base of the junction unmatched. CDR3 protein: CASSRGAGELFF. DNA for the CDR3: TGCGCCAGCAGTCGGGGGGCCGGGGAGCTGTTTTTT.